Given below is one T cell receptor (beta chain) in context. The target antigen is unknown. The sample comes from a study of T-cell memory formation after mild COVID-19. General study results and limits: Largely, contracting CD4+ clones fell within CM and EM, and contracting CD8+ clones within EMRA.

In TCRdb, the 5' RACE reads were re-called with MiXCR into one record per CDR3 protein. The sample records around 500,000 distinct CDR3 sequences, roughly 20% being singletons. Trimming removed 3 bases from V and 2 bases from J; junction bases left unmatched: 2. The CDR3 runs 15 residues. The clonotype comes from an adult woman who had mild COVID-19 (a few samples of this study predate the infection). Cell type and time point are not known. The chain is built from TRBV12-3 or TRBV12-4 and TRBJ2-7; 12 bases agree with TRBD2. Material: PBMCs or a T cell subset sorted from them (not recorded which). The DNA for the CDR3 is TGTGCCAGCAGTTTGTCTAGCGGGAGGGCCTACGAGCAGTACTTC. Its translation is CASSLSSGRAYEQYF.